The 14 T cell receptor beta chains in this list originate from one sample, sequenced in a study of T cells in Graves' hyperthyroidism and ophthalmopathy. Amplified TCR beta CDR3 regions came from RNA transcripts. The HTBI primer set served for first-round RT-PCR of the TCR CDR3. TCRdb independently ran MiXCR on the multiplex PCR reads; one entry per CDR3 protein. The sample has approximately 300,000 distinct CDR3 sequences; 15% to 20% are singletons. Specimen: blood. The receptors originated from a man younger than 40 with Graves' hyperthyroidism.

This clonotype was seen a few times. This could be a read error, since a much larger clone is one nucleotide away. This chain links TRBV3-1 with TRBJ1-4; unclear D gene. The CDR3 extends over 13 amino acids. V was trimmed by 4 bases and J by 10 bases, leaving 13 bases between them. Per the germline V gene, CDR1 is LGHDT and CDR2 is YNNKEL (reference sequence). The CDR3 sequence is CASSLGPVGKLFF. The CDR3 DNA follows: TGTGCCAGCAGCCTGGGCCCCGTGGGAAAACTGTTTTTT.

The gene calls are TRBV7-9 and TRBJ2-2, with 8 bases aligning to TRBD2. Germline lookup yields CDR1 SEHNR and CDR2 FQNEAQ (reference sequence). CDR3 length: 15 amino acids. The V segment lost 5 bases and the J segment 1 base; nucleotides outside the gene matches: 3. CDR3 in DNA: TGTGCCAGCAGCCGCCGGGAGGGGAACACCGGGGAGCTGTTTTTT. Its protein product is CASSRREGNTGELFF.

This clonotype has only a few counts. The chain couples TRBV5-8 to TRBJ1-2, with a tentative D call TRBD1 (5 bases). Looked up from germline, CDR1 is SGHTS and CDR2 is YDEGEE. Trimming removed 7 bases at V and 4 bases at J, with 26 bases between. The CDR3 has 17 amino acids. The DNA of the CDR3 is TGTGCCAGCCTCGGAGGGACGGTGGGCGACCTAGGCTATGGCTACACCTTC. It translates to CASLGGTVGDLGYGYTF. The full variable domain, its missing parts supplied by reference TRBV5-8 and TRBJ1-2, is EAGVTQSPTHLIKTRGQQATLRCSPISGHTSVYWYQQALGLGLQFLLWYDEGEERNRGNFPPRFSGRQFPNYSSELNVNALELEDSALYLCASLGGTVGDLGYGYTFGSGTRLTVV.

This clonotype occurred many times. The chain couples TRBV4-2 to TRBJ2-7, with D unresolved. Germline V gives CDR1 LGHNA, CDR2 YNFKEQ. Trimming pared 0 bases from V and 5 bases from J, leaving 14 bases between. This CDR3 contains 15 residues. The CDR3 sequence is CASSQDMTYPHEQYF. The CDR3 DNA is TGTGCCAGCAGCCAAGACATGACCTATCCTCACGAGCAGTACTTC.

This clonotype showed up just a few times. CDR3 sequence (DNA): TGTGCCAGCAACTTCATCAGGGGTACCCACGAGCAGTACTTC. This gives the protein CASNFIRGTHEQYF. The chain couples TRBV7-3 to TRBJ2-7, with D tentatively TRBD1 (6 bases). Germline V gene lookup returns CDR1 SGHTA and CDR2 FQGTGA. V gave up 7 bases and J gave up 5 bases, with 18 bases separating them. The CDR3 contains 14 residues.

The CDR3 spells CASRRHLNTEAFF. DNA for the CDR3: TGTGCCAGCAGGAGGCACCTGAACACTGAAGCTTTCTTT. The chain is built from TRBV12-3 or TRBV12-4 and TRBJ1-1; no firm D call. Between the trimmed V and J ends, which lost 6 bases and 0 bases, there was a span of 8 bases. This CDR3 contains 13 residues.

This clonotype was recorded many times. The chain couples TRBV30 to TRBJ2-1, with a possible D match to TRBD1 (6 bases). Germline V lookup: CDR1 GTSNPN, CDR2 SVGIG (reference sequence). The CDR3 spans 15 residues. The V end was cut by 3 bases, the J end by 0 bases, with 12 bases between. The CDR3 loop is CAWRLKGDSYNEQFF. In DNA form, the CDR3 reads TGTGCCTGGAGACTAAAGGGGGACTCCTACAATGAGCAGTTCTTC.

The rearrangement uses TRBV20-1 and TRBJ2-5; D is possibly TRBD2 (5 bases). Per the germline V gene, CDR1 is DFQATT and CDR2 is SNEGSKA (reference sequence). There are 15 residues in the CDR3. V lost 3 bases, J lost 2 bases, and 16 bases lay in between. Here the CDR3 DNA reads TGCAGTGCTAGTGGAATAGGACTGCGACAAGAGACCCAGTACTTC. Protein sequence: CSASGIGLRQETQYF.

This clonotype was recorded a few times. This sequence joins TRBV3-1 and TRBJ2-1, with D possibly matching TRBD2 (6 bases). V lost 6 bases to trimming and J lost 8 bases, with 17 bases between them. The germline gives CDR1 LGHDT, CDR2 YNNKEL (reference sequence). The CDR3 contains 14 residues. CDR3 DNA: TGTGCCAGCAGTCGCCGGGGACTTCAGTATGAGCAGTTCTTC. Encoded protein: CASSRRGLQYEQFF.

The rearrangement uses TRBV5-4 and TRBJ1-1; D is ambiguous. The CDR3 loop spans 14 amino acids. Germline assignment: CDR1 SGHNT and CDR2 YYREEE (reference sequence). V lost 2 bases and J 2 bases, leaving 10 bases between the germline ends. The CDR3 spells CASSFGSHNTEAFF. As DNA, the CDR3 is TGTGCCAGCAGCTTTGGCAGTCACAACACTGAAGCTTTCTTT.

This clonotype was seen a handful of times. This chain links TRBV14 with TRBJ1-2; no firm D call. Looked up from germline, CDR1 is SGHDN and CDR2 is FVKESK. V was trimmed by 0 bases and J by 4 bases, leaving 9 bases between them. The length of the CDR3 is 14 residues. The CDR3 sequence: CASSQESGSYGYTF. In DNA form, the CDR3 reads TGTGCCAGCAGCCAAGAAAGTGGGAGCTATGGCTACACCTTC.

At least ten counts were recorded for this clonotype. The chain couples TRBV11-3 to TRBJ2-3; tentative D call: TRBD2 (5 bases). V was shortened by 3 bases and J by 6 bases, with 13 bases between the two germline ends. The CDR3 loop spans 14 amino acids. Germline CDR1 is SGHNT and CDR2 is YENEEA. The CDR3 is CASSLDPRGDTQYF. Here the CDR3 DNA reads TGTGCCAGCAGCTTGGACCCGAGAGGGGATACGCAGTATTTT. The full variable domain, its missing parts supplied by reference TRBV11-3 and TRBJ2-3, is EAGVVQSPRYKIIEKKQPVAFWCNPISGHNTLYWYLQNLGQGPELLIRYENEEAVDDSQLPKDRFSAERLKGVDSTLKIQPAELGDSAVYLCASSLDPRGDTQYFGPGTRLTVL.

This clonotype appeared many times. The V call is TRBV7-8, the J call TRBJ2-5; D is perhaps TRBD1 (5 bases). V lost 4 bases and J lost 5, with 11 bases in between. The CDR3 has 13 amino acids. Germline V CDR1 and CDR2: SGHVS, FQNEAQ. CDR3 residues: CASSSDRDETQYF. For the CDR3, the DNA is TGTGCCAGCAGCTCAGACAGAGATGAGACCCAGTACTTC.

At least ten counts were recorded for this clonotype. The V and J genes are TRBV6-1 and TRBJ2-7, with D tentatively TRBD1 or TRBD2 (5 bases each). The V end was cut by 7 bases, the J end by 4 bases, with 20 bases between. This CDR3 is built from 15 residues. CDR1 is MNHNS and CDR2 is SASEGT in the germline V gene. CDR3 nucleotide sequence: TGTGCCAGCAAGAACCGGGACCGGACGGATTACGAGCAGTACTTC. It yields the protein CASKNRDRTDYEQYF.